This T cell receptor beta chain was captured by sequencing in a study of TIL therapy for anti-PD-1-resistant metastatic lung cancer. The J segment lost 9 bases and the V segment lost 4 bases, leaving 5 bases of the junction unmatched. The germline gives CDR1 MNHEY, CDR2 SVGAGI. The CDR3 has 15 residues. This was the immunoSEQ v3 assay. Using immunoSEQ multiplex PCR, the repertoire was profiled, and TCRdb retains in-frame clones only, with some absent. This sample has roughly 46,000 clones, with around 85% found just once. The time point: pre-treatment sample, taken before nivolumab and TIL therapy. Enrollment ran from late 2017 to early 2020.

J is TRBJ2-1 and V is TRBV6-5; 14 bases agree with TRBD2. The source of this sequence is a person aged 25 to 85 with non-small cell lung cancer. Sample: blood, taken at baseline. The CDR3 sequence: CASSSGLAGVSEQFF. The CDR3 nucleotides are TGTGCCAGCAGTTCGGGACTAGCGGGAGTTAGTGAGCAGTTCTTC.